This paragraph reports one TCR beta chain. This sample is drawn from a study of blood T cell repertoires in COVID-19. Overall study context: PBMCs, B-cell-depleted T cells, or T cells were the source of the cDNA or gDNA that made up the material.

The length of the CDR3 is 12 residues. Germline V gene sequence: CDR1 DFQATT, CDR2 SNEGSKA (reference sequence). Trimming left V 3 bases short and J 6 bases short, with 9 bases between. The method was immunoSEQ multiplex PCR; TCRdb's version includes in-frame clones alone and lacks a portion of them. In the table there are around 240,000 clones, 70% to 90% of which are singletons. The participants were between about 18 and 90 years old and came from some 25 US areas. Participant reports of clinical history set cohort assignment. Two negative PCRs, clearance, or symptom resolution characterized the recovered Cohort 3 donors.

Material for sequencing was PBMCs or T cells enriched from blood (not recorded which). This chain uses TRBV20-1 with TRBJ2-1, with D unresolved. This TCR was recovered from a woman between 45 and 65 years old who had recovered from COVID-19. CDR3 loop: CSASRLFNEQFF. CDR3 coding DNA: TGCAGTGCTAGTCGTCTATTCAATGAGCAGTTCTTC.